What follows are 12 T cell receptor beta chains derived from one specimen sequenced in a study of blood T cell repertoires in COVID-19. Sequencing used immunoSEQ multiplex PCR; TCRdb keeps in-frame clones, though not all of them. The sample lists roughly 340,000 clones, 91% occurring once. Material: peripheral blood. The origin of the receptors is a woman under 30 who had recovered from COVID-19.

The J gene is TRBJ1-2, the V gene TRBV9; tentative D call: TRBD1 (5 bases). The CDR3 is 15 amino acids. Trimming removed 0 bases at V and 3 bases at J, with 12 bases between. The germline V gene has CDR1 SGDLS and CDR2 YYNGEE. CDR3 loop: CASSVAQAPYYGYTF. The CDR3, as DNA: TGTGCCAGCAGCGTAGCACAGGCACCTTACTATGGCTACACCTTC.

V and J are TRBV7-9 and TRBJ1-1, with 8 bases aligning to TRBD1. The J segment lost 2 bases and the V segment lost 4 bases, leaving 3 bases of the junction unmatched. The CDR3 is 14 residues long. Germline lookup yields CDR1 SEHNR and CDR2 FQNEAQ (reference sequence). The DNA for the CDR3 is TGTGCCAGCAGCTCTCAGGGGGCAAACACTGAAGCTTTCTTT. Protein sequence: CASSSQGANTEAFF.

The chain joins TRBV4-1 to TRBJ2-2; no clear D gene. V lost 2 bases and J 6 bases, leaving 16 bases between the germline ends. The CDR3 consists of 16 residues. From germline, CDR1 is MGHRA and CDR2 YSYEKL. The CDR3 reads CASSQRLPPVPGELFF. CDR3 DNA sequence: TGCGCCAGCAGCCAACGACTCCCCCCGGTCCCCGGGGAGCTGTTTTTT.

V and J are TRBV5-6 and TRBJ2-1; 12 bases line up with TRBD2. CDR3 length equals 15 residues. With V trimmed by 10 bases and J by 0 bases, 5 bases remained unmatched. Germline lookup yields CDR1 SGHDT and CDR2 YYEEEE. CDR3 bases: TGTGCCCGACTAGCGGGAGAGGTCTCCTACAATGAGCAGTTCTTC. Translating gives CARLAGEVSYNEQFF.

In DNA form, the CDR3 reads TGTGCCTGGAGTGTAAAGGGGGCCGGCGAGCAGTACGTC. This encodes CAWSVKGAGEQYV. The rearrangement joins TRBV30 to TRBJ2-7; 7 bases are a match to TRBD1. From germline, CDR1 is GTSNPN and CDR2 SVGIG (reference sequence). J lost 6 bases, V lost 0 bases, and 5 bases had no gene match. This CDR3 has 13 amino acids.

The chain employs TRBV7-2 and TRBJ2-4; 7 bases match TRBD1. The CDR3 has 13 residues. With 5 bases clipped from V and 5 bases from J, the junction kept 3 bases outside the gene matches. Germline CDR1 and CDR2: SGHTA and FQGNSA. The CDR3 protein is CASSPGQENIQYF. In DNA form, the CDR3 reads TGTGCCAGCAGCCCTGGACAGGAAAACATTCAGTACTTC.

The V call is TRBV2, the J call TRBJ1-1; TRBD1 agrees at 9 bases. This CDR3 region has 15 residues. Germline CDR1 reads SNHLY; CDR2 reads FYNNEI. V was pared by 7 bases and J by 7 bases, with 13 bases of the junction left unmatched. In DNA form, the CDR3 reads TGTGCCAGCATTCTCCGGGACAGGGTTAACGGTGAAGCTTTCTTT. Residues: CASILRDRVNGEAFF.

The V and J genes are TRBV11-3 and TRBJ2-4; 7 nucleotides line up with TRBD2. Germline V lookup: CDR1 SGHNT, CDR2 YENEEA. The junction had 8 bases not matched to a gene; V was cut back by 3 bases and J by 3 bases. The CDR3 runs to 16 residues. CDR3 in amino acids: CASSFYGGRDKNIQYF. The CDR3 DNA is TGTGCCAGCAGCTTTTATGGGGGGAGGGACAAAAACATTCAGTACTTC.

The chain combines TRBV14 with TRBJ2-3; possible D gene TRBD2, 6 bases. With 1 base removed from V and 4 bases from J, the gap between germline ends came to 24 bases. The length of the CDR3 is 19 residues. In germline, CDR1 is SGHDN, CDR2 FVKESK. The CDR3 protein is CASSQAVFPLAAGPDTQYF. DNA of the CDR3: TGTGCCAGCAGCCAAGCAGTCTTCCCCTTAGCGGCCGGCCCAGATACGCAGTATTTT.

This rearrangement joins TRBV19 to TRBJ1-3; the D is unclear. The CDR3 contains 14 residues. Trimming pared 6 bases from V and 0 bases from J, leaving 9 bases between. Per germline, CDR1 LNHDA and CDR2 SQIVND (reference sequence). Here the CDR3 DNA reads TGTGCCAGTAGAGTCGTTAGCTCTGGAAACACCATATATTTT. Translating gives CASRVVSSGNTIYF.

CDR3 bases: TGTGCCAGCAGCCTAAGCTCTGGGGCCAACGTCCTGACTTTC. Translated: CASSLSSGANVLTF. The rearrangement joins TRBV13 to TRBJ2-6; D uncertain. Trimming stripped 5 bases from V and 0 bases from J, with 5 bases between. The germline V gene has CDR1 PRHDT and CDR2 FYEKMQ (reference sequence). The CDR3 sequence is 14 residues long.

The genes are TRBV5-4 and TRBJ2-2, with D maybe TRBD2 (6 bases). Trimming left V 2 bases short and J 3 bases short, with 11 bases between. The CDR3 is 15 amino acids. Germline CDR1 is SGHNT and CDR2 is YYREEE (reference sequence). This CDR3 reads CASSLAGRDTGELFF. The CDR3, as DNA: TGTGCCAGCAGCTTAGCGGGTAGAGACACCGGGGAGCTGTTTTTT. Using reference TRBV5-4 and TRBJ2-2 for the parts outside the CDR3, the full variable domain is ETGVTQSPTHLIKTRGQQVTLRCSSQSGHNTVSWYQQALGQGPQFIFQYYREEENGRGNFPPRFSGLQFPNYSSELNVNALELDDSALYLCASSLAGRDTGELFFGEGSRLTVL.